The 5 T cell receptor beta chains given below trace back to one sample, sequenced in a study of shared clonotypes between healthy human individuals. Some clones are missing from TCRdb's copy, which holds only in-frame ones; the method was immunoSEQ multiplex PCR. The sample holds 2 million or so clones, around 96% seen once. Terminally differentiated effector memory CD45RA+ cells were excluded from the naive CD8 cells, which were CD45RO-negative and positively selected for CCR7. Sequencing input: naive CD8+ T cells sorted from blood. Source of these receptors: a man aged 18 to 29 in good health.

The chain recombines TRBV28 with TRBJ2-1; tentatively, D is TRBD2 (7 bases). In germline, CDR1 is MDHEN, CDR2 SYDVKM. CDR3 length: 16 amino acids. V gave up 3 bases and J gave up 8 bases, with 20 bases separating them. Here the CDR3 reads CASSLGWGGLSDEQFF. The CDR3 DNA reads as TGTGCCAGCAGTTTGGGATGGGGGGGCTTAAGCGATGAGCAGTTCTTC. The full variable domain, with the rest looked up from reference TRBV28 and TRBJ2-1, is DVKVTQSSRYLVKRTGEKVFLECVQDMDHENMFWYRQDPGLGLRLIYFSYDVKMKEKGDIPEGYSVSREKKERFSLILESASTNQTSMYLCASSLGWGGLSDEQFFGPGTRLTVL.

J is TRBJ1-3 and V is TRBV5-4; no firm D call. V lost 0 bases and J lost 3, with 7 bases in between. The CDR3 is made up of 14 amino acids. CDR1 SGHNT and CDR2 YYREEE come from the germline V gene (reference sequence). The CDR3 protein is CASSLGTGGNTIYF. The CDR3 DNA reads TGTGCCAGCAGCTTGGGGACGGGTGGAAACACCATATATTTT.

As for this clone: The same CDR3 also results from other DNA sequences found in this sample. This chain joins TRBV4-1 and TRBJ2-7; 11 nucleotides agree with TRBD2. V lost 3 bases and J lost 1; bases outside the gene matches: 5. CDR3 length equals 16 residues. CDR1 is MGHRA, CDR2 YSYEKL, per germline. This CDR3 is CASSQATSGSSYEQYF. The CDR3 DNA is TGCGCCAGCAGCCAGGCAACTAGCGGGAGTTCCTACGAGCAGTACTTC.

The V gene is TRBV7-6, the J gene TRBJ2-5; a possible D gene is TRBD1 (5 bases). Germline CDR1 and CDR2: SGHVS and FNYEAQ. The CDR3 sequence is 14 residues long. V lost 6 bases and J lost 2, with 13 bases in between. The CDR3: CASSQYRYQETQYF. In DNA, the CDR3 is TGTGCCAGCAGTCAGTACAGGTATCAAGAGACCCAGTACTTC.

J is TRBJ1-5 and V is TRBV5-4, with 10 nucleotides matching TRBD1. The CDR3 length is 15 residues. Germline values: CDR1 SGHNT, CDR2 YYREEE (reference sequence). Unmatched junction bases numbered 2, after V lost 4 bases and J lost 1 base. This chain's CDR3 is CASSPGQGSNQPQHF. For the CDR3, the DNA is TGTGCCAGCAGCCCGGGACAGGGGAGCAATCAGCCCCAGCATTTT.